This TCR beta chain was captured in a study of blood T cell repertoires in COVID-19. TCRdb keeps only in-frame clones here, not all; method: immunoSEQ multiplex PCR. The repertoire has about 120,000 clones, roughly 83% of them found once; the top ten carry about 4%. The germline V gene has CDR1 MGHDK and CDR2 SYGVNS. There are 15 residues in the CDR3. Trimming left V 3 bases short and J 7 bases short, with 13 bases between. The sequenced sample was peripheral blood. The chain is built from TRBV25-1 and TRBJ1-6; a weak D match, TRBD1 (6 bases). The source of this sequence is a woman aged 80 or over with acute or convalescent COVID-19. CDR3 sequence reads: CASSDSRGQNSPLHF. The CDR3 bases are TGTGCCAGCAGTGATTCCCGAGGACAGAATTCACCCCTCCACTTT.